These 15 T cell receptor beta chains were all obtained from the same sample, sequenced in a study of response to subunit inactivated influenza vaccine. TCRdb independently ran MiXCR on the RT-PCR reads; one entry per CDR3 protein. The table lists about 700,000 distinct CDR3 sequences, approximately 15% of them singletons. The specimen was PBMCs from blood, collected 14 to 15 days before vaccination. The receptors were sampled from a man aged 50 to 60 who received an inactivated influenza vaccine.

This clonotype has ten or more counts. The chain employs TRBV12-3 or TRBV12-4 and TRBJ2-7, with a possible D match to TRBD1 (6 bases). The CDR3 is made up of 14 amino acids. With 5 bases removed from V and 0 bases from J, the gap between germline ends came to 11 bases. The CDR3 bases are TGTGCCAGCAGTAGGGGGATTAGCTCCTACGAGCAGTACTTC. It is translated as CASSRGISSYEQYF.

The rearrangement uses TRBV12-3 or TRBV12-4 and TRBJ2-1, with D unclear. V gave up 6 bases and J gave up 3 bases, with 18 bases separating them. This CDR3 is 16 amino acids long. As DNA, the CDR3 is TGTGCCAGCAGCCCCCGTCAATCTTTTCACTACAATGAGCAGTTCTTC. Translating gives CASSPRQSFHYNEQFF.

This chain links TRBV20-1 with TRBJ2-1; 10 nucleotides line up with TRBD2. The CDR3 extends over 15 amino acids. The V gene's germline CDR1 is DFQATT and CDR2 SNEGSKA (reference sequence). V dropped 5 bases and J dropped 7; count of bases not matched to a gene: 11. The CDR3 sequence is CSARAGGPEMNEQFF. The CDR3 DNA follows: TGCAGTGCTCGAGCGGGGGGGCCGGAAATGAATGAGCAGTTCTTC.

The genes are TRBV7-2 and TRBJ2-3, with 9 bases that match TRBD2. Trimming took 5 bases from V and 10 from J; bases not matched to a gene: 13. CDR3 length equals 15 residues. Germline V CDR1 and CDR2: SGHTA, FQGNSA. DNA for the CDR3: TGTGCCAGCAGCGGCAGCGGGGGGAGTTCATTCGCGCAGTATTTT. Translated: CASSGSGGSSFAQYF.

There are a few counts of this clonotype. The chain employs TRBV5-6 and TRBJ2-7; D gene unclear. V was clipped by 0 bases and J by 2 bases, with 6 bases between them. There are 13 residues in the CDR3. Per the germline V gene, CDR1 is SGHDT and CDR2 is YYEEEE. CDR3: CASSLASPYEQYF. The CDR3 DNA sequence: TGTGCCAGCAGCTTGGCCAGTCCCTACGAGCAGTACTTC.

This clonotype was observed a few times. The chain combines TRBV29-1 with TRBJ1-1; 8 positions agree with TRBD1. The CDR3 contains 13 residues. Per the germline V gene, CDR1 is SQVTM and CDR2 is ANQGSEA. V was clipped by 6 bases and J by 3 bases; unmatched bases: 6. CDR3 in DNA: TGCAGCGTCTTAAACAGGGGGGACACTGAAGCTTTCTTT. Its translation: CSVLNRGDTEAFF.

In nucleotides, the CDR3 is TGCGCCAGCAGCCGAAGTCCATTAAGAAAGCCAGATACGCAGTATTTT. Translation gives CASSRSPLRKPDTQYF. The rearrangement uses TRBV4-1 and TRBJ2-3; no firm D call. This CDR3 spans 16 amino acids. Trimming removed 4 bases at V and 4 bases at J, with 18 bases between. The germline CDR1 and CDR2 sequences are MGHRA and YSYEKL.

This chain joins TRBV7-2 and TRBJ1-2; D may be TRBD1 (6 bases). The CDR3 loop spans 13 amino acids. V was pared by 3 bases and J by 8 bases, with 13 bases between. Germline assignment: CDR1 SGHTA and CDR2 FQGNSA. The CDR3 DNA follows: TGTGCCAGCAGCTTTACAGGGCCTGGGGGCTACACCTTC. Residues: CASSFTGPGGYTF.

Ten or more counts support this clonotype. This chain links TRBV12-3 or TRBV12-4 with TRBJ2-2, with D unclear. V lost 3 bases to trimming and J lost 5 bases, with 4 bases between them. The length of the CDR3 is 12 residues. For the CDR3, the DNA is TGTGCCAGCAGTTTCCGGACCGGGGAGCTGTTTTTT. Protein sequence: CASSFRTGELFF.

The genes are TRBV15 and TRBJ2-7, with D perhaps matching TRBD1 (6 bases). The CDR3 spans 15 residues. Germline V gene sequence: CDR1 LNHNV, CDR2 YYDKDF (reference sequence). The V and J ends lost 5 bases and 3 bases respectively, with 17 bases between them. CDR3 loop: CATSGGRDISYEQYF. The CDR3, as DNA: TGTGCCACCAGCGGGGGCAGGGACATCAGCTACGAGCAGTACTTC. The whole variable domain, remainder taken from reference TRBV15 and TRBJ2-7, is DAMVIQNPRYQVTQFGKPVTLSCSQTLNHNVMYWYQQKSSQAPKLLFHYYDKDFNNEADTPDNFQSRRPNTSFCFLDIRSPGLGDTAMYLCATSGGRDISYEQYFGPGTRLTVT.

This clonotype appeared a few times. The V gene is TRBV7-9, the J gene TRBJ2-5; D is ambiguous. Germline CDR1 and CDR2: SEHNR and FQNEAQ (reference sequence). CDR3 size: 15 residues. Trimming stripped 1 base from V and 4 bases from J, with 13 bases between. The CDR3 sequence is CASSLGAGSSETQYF. CDR3 DNA: TGTGCCAGCAGCTTAGGTGCCGGCTCTTCAGAGACCCAGTACTTC.

The sample holds many counts of this clonotype. The CDR3 region is CASRPRWGTDTQYF. CDR3 nucleotides: TGCGCCAGCAGACCCCGGTGGGGCACAGATACGCAGTATTTT. The chain couples TRBV5-1 to TRBJ2-3; no clear D gene. This CDR3 region has 14 residues. The V end was cut by 5 bases, the J end by 1 base, with 11 bases between. Looked up from germline, CDR1 is SGHRS and CDR2 is YFSETQ.

This clonotype has ten or more counts. J is TRBJ1-1 and V is TRBV12-3 or TRBV12-4; 9 bases match TRBD1. The junction had 5 bases not matched to a gene; V was cut back by 2 bases and J by 7 bases. This CDR3 is 14 amino acids long. CDR3 loop: CASSLLATGGEAFF. CDR3 nucleotides: TGTGCCAGCAGTTTATTGGCGACAGGGGGTGAAGCTTTCTTT.

Only a few counts were recorded for this clonotype. The chain employs TRBV30 and TRBJ2-1; the D gene is possibly TRBD2 (5 bases). V lost 1 base and J lost 2, with 9 bases in between. The germline V gene has CDR1 GTSNPN and CDR2 SVGIG (reference sequence). This CDR3 is built from 14 residues. Here the CDR3 DNA reads TGTGCCTGGAGTGGAGGGAATGCCTACAATGAGCAGTTCTTC. Encoded protein: CAWSGGNAYNEQFF.

This clonotype was seen a handful of times. One end of the junction is discordant with germline, which a read error may explain. This chain uses TRBV2 with TRBJ2-3; D may correspond to TRBD1 or TRBD2 (5 bases each). CDR1 is SNHLY, CDR2 FYNNEI, per germline. The CDR3 is 13 residues long. DNA of the CDR3: TGTGCCAGGAGTGGGGGAAGGACAGATACGCAGTATTTT. Protein: CARSGGRTDTQYF.